This entry describes one TCR beta chain. The junction and the germline gene differ at one end; a read error may be behind it. The sample originates from a study of identical twins. The CDR3 consists of 14 residues. CDR1 and CDR2 (germline): MNHEY, SMNVEV (reference sequence). MiXCR, run by TCRdb on the 5' RACE reads, gives a single entry per CDR3 protein. Of fewer than 250,000 distinct CDR3 sequences in the sample, 6.5% to 8.5% were seen once. The same specimen was also included in a second study, on yellow fever vaccine responses in identical twins.

Sequencing used memory (CD45RO+) T cells sorted from blood. The genes are TRBV27 and TRBJ2-7; no clear D gene. This receptor was taken from a woman aged 18-35 years in good health. CDR3 in DNA: TGTGCCAGCAGTTTATTAGACGGTAGAAGTAAAATCAACTTC. Its protein is CASSLLDGRSKINF.